This T cell receptor beta chain came from a study of blood T cell repertoires in COVID-19. Sequencing was performed with immunoSEQ multiplex PCR; in TCRdb, only in-frame clones are kept and a portion is missing. The top ten hold approximately 2% of the sample, which has around 290,000 clones, around 89% seen once. The germline V gene has CDR1 MDHEN and CDR2 SYDVKM. The CDR3 runs 19 residues. J gave up 1 base and V 4 bases, and 12 bases lay outside the gene matches. This chain joins TRBV28 and TRBJ2-6; TRBD1 agrees at 8 bases. The sample consisted of PBMCs or T cells enriched from blood (not recorded which). The TCR was taken from an older woman in a cohort exposed to, infected with or recovered from COVID-19 (not recorded which). CDR3 sequence: CASSSFLQGVSSGANVLTF. The CDR3 coding sequence is TGTGCCAGCAGTTCCTTCCTACAGGGGGTGTCATCTGGGGCCAACGTCCTGACTTTC.